This TCR beta chain originates from a study of response to subunit inactivated influenza vaccine. A note on this clonotype: The antigen remains unidentified.

Study-wide results and limits: Researchers suggested that each seasonal influenza vaccination recruits few new T cells.

TCRdb reprocessed the RT-PCR reads with MiXCR, giving one entry per CDR3 protein. The sample lists over 650,000 distinct CDR3 sequences; less than 20% were seen once. This TCR was recovered from a man in his fifties who received an inactivated influenza vaccine. The source material was PBMCs from blood, sampled roughly 5 days after vaccination.

The CDR3 protein is CSAIQGLTEAFF. The CDR3 nucleotides are TGCAGTGCTATCCAGGGACTCACTGAAGCTTTCTTT. This rearrangement joins TRBV20-1 to TRBJ1-1, with TRBD1 as a possible D gene (5 bases). The V gene lost 4 bases and the J gene lost 4 bases, with 10 bases spanning the gap. The CDR3 totals 12 residues. The germline CDR1 and CDR2 sequences are DFQATT and SNEGSKA (reference sequence).